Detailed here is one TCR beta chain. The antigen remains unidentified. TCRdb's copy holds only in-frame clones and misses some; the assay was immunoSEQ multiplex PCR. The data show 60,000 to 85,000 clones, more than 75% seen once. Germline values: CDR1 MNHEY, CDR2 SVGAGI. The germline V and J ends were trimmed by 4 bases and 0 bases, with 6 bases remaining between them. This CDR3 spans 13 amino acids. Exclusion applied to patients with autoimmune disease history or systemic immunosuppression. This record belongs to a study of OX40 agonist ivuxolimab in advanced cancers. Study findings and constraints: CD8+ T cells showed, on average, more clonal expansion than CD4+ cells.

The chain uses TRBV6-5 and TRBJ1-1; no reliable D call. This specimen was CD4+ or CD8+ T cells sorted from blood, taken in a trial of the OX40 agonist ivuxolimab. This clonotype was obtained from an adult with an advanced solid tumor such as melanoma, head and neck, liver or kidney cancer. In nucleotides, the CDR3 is TGTGCCAGCAGTTTAAGGATGAACACTGAAGCTTTCTTT. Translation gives CASSLRMNTEAFF.